This TCR beta chain was retrieved from a study of T cell repertoires in cytomegalovirus infection. Whole-study context: Well-studied HLA-B-restricted epitopes and recently identified HLA-C-restricted epitopes of CMV were both used in the study. Shared public TCR beta signatures pointed to both CMV infection and a matching HLA type. Study-level points and caveats: HLA-C-restricted CMV-specific TCR beta clonotypes were dominant in the ex vivo response. The cumulative frequency of public TCR beta families distinguished individuals who carried CMV together with the relevant HLA.

The CDR3 is 14 residues long. V lost 0 bases and J lost 0, with 7 bases in between. Germline assignment: CDR1 SGHRS and CDR2 YFSETQ. From the reads, TCRdb called clonotypes with MiXCR, one entry per CDR3 protein. The sample holds some 46,000 distinct CDR3 sequences, roughly 19% seen once. Note on this clonotype: Its specificity is not known.

The sample consisted of CD8+ T cells from cultured PBMCs, taken from culture after CMV antigen stimulation. The receptor comes from a human donor in good health (CMV status not recorded). Some clones in this sample may be carry-over from other donors' samples. V and J are TRBV5-1 and TRBJ2-7; D is undetermined. CDR3 amino acids: CASSLVGSSYEQYF. In DNA form, the CDR3 reads TGCGCCAGCAGCTTGGTAGGATCCTCCTACGAGCAGTACTTC.